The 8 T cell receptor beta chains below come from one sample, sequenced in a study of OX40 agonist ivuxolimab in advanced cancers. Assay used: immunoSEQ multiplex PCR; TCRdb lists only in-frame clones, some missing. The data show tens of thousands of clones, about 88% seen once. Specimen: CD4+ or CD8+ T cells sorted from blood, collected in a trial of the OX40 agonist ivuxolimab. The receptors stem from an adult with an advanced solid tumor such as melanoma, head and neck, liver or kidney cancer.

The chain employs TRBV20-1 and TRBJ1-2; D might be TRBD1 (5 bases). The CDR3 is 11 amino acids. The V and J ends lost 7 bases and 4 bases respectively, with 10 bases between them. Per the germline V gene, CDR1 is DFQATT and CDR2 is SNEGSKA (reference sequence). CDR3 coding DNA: TGCAGTGTAGGGGAGTTCTATGGCTACACCTTC. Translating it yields CSVGEFYGYTF.

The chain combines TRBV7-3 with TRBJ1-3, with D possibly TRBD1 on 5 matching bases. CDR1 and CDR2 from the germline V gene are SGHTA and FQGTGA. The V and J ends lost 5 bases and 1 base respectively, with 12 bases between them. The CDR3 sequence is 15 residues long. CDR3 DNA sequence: TGTGCCAGCAGCCCCCAGGGCGGGTCTGGAAACACCATATATTTT. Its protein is CASSPQGGSGNTIYF.

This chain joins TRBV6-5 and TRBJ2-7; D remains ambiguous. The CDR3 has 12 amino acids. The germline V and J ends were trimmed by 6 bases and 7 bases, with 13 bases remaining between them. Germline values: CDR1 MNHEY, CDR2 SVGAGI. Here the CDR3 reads CASSPQRLEQYF. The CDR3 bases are TGTGCCAGCAGCCCACAGCGACTTGAGCAGTACTTC.

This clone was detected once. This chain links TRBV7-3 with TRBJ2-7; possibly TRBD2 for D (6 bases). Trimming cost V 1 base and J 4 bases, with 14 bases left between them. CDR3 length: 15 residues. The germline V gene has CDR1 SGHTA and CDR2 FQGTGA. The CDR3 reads CASSLNPGEGYEQYF. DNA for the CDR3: TGTGCCAGCAGCTTAAATCCGGGGGAAGGTTACGAGCAGTACTTC.

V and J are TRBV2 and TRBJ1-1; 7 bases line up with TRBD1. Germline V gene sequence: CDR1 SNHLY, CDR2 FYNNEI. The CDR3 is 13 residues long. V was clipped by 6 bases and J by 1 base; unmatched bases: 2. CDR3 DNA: TGTGCCAGCAGCTACAGGGGGAACACTGAAGCTTTCTTT. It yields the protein CASSYRGNTEAFF.

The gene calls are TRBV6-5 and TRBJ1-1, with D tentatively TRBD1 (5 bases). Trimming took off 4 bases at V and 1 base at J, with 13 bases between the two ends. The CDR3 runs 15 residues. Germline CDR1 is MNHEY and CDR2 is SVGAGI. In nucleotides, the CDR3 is TGTGCCAGCAGTTGGGGGAGGGGCAGGAACACTGAAGCTTTCTTT. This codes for CASSWGRGRNTEAFF.

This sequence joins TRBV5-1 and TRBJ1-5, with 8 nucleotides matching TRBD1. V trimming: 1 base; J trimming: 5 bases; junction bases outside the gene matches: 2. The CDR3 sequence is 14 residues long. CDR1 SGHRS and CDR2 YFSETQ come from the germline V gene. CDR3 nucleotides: TGCGCCAGCAGCTTGACAGGGGGGTATCAGCCCCAGCATTTT. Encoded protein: CASSLTGGYQPQHF. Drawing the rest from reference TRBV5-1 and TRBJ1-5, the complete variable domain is KAGVTQTPRYLIKTRGQQVTLSCSPISGHRSVSWYQQTPGQGLQFLFEYFSETQRNKGNFPGRFSGRQFSNSRSEMNVSTLELGDSALYLCASSLTGGYQPQHFGDGTRLSIL.

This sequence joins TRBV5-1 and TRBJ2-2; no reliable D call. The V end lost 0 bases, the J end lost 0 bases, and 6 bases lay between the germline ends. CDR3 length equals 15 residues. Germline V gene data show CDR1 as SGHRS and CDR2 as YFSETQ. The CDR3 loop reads CASSLEAANTGELFF. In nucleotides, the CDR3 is TGCGCCAGCAGCTTGGAGGCAGCGAACACCGGGGAGCTGTTTTTT.